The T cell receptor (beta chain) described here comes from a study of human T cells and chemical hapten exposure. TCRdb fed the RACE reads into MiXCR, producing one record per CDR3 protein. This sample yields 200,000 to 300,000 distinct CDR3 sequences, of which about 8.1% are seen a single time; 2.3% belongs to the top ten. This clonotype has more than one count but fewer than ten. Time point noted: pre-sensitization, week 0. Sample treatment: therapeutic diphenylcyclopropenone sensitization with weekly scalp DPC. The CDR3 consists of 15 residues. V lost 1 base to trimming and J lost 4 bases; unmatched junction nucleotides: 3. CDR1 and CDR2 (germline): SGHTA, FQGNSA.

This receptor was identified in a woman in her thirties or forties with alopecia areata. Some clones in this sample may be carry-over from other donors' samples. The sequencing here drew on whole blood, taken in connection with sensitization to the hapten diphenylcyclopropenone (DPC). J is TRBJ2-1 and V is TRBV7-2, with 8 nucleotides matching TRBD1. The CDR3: CASSLEGTGYNEQFF. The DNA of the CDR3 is TGTGCCAGCAGCTTAGAGGGGACAGGTTACAATGAGCAGTTCTTC.